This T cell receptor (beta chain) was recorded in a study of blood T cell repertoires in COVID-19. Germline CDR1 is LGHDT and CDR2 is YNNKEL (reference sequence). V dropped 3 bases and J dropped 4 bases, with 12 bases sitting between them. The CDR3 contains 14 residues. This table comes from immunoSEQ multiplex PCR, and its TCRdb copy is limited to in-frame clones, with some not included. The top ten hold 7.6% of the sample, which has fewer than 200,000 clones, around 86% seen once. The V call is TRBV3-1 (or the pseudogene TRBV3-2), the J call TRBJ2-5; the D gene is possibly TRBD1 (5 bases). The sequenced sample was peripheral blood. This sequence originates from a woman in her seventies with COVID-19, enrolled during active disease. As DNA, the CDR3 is TGTGCCAGCAGCCATAGGGGCGGAAGAGAGACCCAGTACTTC. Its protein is CASSHRGGRETQYF.